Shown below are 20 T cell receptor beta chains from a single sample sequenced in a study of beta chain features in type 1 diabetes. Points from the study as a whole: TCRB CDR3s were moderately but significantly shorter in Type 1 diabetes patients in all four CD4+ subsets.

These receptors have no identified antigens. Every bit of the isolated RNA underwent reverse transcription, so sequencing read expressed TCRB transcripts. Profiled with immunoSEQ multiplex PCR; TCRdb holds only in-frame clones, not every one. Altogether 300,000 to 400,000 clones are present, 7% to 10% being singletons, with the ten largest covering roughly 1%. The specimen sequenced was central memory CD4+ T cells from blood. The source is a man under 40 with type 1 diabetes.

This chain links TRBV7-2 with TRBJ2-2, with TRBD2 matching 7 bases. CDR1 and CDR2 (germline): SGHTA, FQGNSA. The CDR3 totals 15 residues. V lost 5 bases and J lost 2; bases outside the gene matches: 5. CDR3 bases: TGTGCCAGCAGCCCGGGACTACTTAACACCGGGGAGCTGTTTTTT. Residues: CASSPGLLNTGELFF.

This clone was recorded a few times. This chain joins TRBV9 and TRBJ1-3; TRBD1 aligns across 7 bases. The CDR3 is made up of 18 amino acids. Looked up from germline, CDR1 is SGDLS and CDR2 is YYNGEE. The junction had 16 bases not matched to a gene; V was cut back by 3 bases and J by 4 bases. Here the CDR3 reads CASSAPRGEIVMGNTIYF. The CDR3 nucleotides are TGTGCCAGCAGCGCTCCCAGGGGGGAGATAGTGATGGGAAACACCATATATTTT.

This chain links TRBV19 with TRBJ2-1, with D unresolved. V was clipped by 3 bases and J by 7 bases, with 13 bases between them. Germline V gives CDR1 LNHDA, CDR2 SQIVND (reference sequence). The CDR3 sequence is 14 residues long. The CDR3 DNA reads TGTGCCAGTAGTATTTCACACAGTCAGAATGAGCAGTTCTTC. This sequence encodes CASSISHSQNEQFF.

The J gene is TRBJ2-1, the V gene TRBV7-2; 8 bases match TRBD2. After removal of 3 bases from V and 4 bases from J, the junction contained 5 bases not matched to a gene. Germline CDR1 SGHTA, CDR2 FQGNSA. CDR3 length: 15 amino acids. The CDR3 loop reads CASSFRRGGYNEQFF. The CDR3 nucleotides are TGTGCCAGCAGCTTCCGTCGGGGGGGATACAATGAGCAGTTCTTC.

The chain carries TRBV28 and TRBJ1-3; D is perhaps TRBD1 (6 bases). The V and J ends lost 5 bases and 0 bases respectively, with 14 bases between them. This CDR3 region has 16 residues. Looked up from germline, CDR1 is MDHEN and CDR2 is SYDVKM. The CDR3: CASSGLQGGSGNTIYF. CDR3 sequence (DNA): TGTGCCAGCAGTGGATTACAGGGAGGCTCTGGAAACACCATATATTTT.

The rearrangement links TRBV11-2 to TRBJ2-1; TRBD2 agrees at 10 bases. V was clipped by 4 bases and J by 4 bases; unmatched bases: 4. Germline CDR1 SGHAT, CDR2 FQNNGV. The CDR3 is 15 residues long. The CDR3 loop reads CASSSLAGVYNEQFF. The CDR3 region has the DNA TGTGCCAGCAGCTCGCTAGCGGGGGTATACAATGAGCAGTTCTTC.

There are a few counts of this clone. The CDR3, as DNA: TGTGCCAGCAGTCAACCGGGACCTGTGAACACCGGGGAGCTGTTTTTT. Translated: CASSQPGPVNTGELFF. The chain joins TRBV2 to TRBJ2-2; D could derive from TRBD1 or TRBD2 (5 bases each). Germline lookup yields CDR1 SNHLY and CDR2 FYNNEI. CDR3 length equals 16 residues. Trimming took off 5 bases at V and 1 base at J, with 14 bases between the two ends.

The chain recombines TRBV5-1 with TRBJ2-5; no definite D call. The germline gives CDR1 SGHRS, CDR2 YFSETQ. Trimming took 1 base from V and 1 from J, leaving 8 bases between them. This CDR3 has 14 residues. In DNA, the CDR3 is TGCGCCAGCAGCTTGACGGCAGTCCAAGAGACCCAGTACTTC. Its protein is CASSLTAVQETQYF.

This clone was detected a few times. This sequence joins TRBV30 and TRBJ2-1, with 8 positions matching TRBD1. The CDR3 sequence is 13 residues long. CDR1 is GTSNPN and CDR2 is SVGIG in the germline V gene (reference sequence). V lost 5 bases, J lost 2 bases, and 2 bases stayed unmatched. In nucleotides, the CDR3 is TGTGCCTGGTGGGACAGGACCTACAATGAGCAGTTCTTC. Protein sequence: CAWWDRTYNEQFF. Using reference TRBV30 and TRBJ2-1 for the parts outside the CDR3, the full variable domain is SQTIHQWPATLVQPVGSPLSLECTVEGTSNPNLYWYRQAAGRGLQLLFYSVGIGQISSEVPQNLSASRPQDRQFILSSKKLLLSDSGFYLCAWWDRTYNEQFFGPGTRLTVL.

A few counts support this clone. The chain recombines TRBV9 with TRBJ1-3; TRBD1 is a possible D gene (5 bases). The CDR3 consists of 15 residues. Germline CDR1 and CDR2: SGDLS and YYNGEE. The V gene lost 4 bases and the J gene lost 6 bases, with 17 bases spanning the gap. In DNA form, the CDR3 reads TGTGCCAGCAGCACACGACAAGGGGAGGCAAACACCATATATTTT. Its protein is CASSTRQGEANTIYF. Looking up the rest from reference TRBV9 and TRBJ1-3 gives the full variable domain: DSGVTQTPKHLITATGQRVTLRCSPRSGDLSVYWYQQSLDQGLQFLIQYYNGEERAKGNILERFSAQQFPDLHSELNLSSLELGDSALYFCASSTRQGEANTIYFGEGSWLTVV.

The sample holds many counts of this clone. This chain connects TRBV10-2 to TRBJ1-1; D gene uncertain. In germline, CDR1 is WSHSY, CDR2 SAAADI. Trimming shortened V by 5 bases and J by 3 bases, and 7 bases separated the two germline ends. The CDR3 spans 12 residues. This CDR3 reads CASSKGYTEAFF. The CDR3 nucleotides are TGCGCCAGCAGTAAGGGTTACACTGAAGCTTTCTTT.

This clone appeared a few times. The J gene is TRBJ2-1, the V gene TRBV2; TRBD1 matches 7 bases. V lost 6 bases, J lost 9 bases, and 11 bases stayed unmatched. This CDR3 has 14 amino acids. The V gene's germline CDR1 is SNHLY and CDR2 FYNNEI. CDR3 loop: CASSGDRVDAEQFF. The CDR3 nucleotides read TGTGCCAGCAGCGGTGACAGGGTTGATGCTGAGCAGTTCTTC.

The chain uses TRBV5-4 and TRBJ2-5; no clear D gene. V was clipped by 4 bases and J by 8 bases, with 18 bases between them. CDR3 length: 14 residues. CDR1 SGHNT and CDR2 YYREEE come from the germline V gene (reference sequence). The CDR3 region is CASSRSEDGGTQYF. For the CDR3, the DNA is TGTGCCAGCAGCCGATCAGAGGACGGCGGAACCCAGTACTTC. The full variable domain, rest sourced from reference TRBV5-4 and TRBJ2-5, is ETGVTQSPTHLIKTRGQQVTLRCSSQSGHNTVSWYQQALGQGPQFIFQYYREEENGRGNFPPRFSGLQFPNYSSELNVNALELDDSALYLCASSRSEDGGTQYFGPGTRLLVL.

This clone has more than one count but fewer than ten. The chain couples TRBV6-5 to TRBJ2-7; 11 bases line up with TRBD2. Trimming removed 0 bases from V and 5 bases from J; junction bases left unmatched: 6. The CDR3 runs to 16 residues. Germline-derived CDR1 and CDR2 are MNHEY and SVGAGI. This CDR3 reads CASSYSLAGGTNEQYF. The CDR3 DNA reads TGTGCCAGCAGTTACTCCCTAGCGGGGGGAACTAACGAGCAGTACTTC.

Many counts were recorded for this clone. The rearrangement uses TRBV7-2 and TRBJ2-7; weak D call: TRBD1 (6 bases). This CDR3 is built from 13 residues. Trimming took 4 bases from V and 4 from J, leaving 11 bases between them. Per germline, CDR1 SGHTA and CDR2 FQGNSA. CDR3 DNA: TGTGCCAGCAGCTACTTAGGGGGTTACGAGCAGTACTTC. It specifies CASSYLGGYEQYF.

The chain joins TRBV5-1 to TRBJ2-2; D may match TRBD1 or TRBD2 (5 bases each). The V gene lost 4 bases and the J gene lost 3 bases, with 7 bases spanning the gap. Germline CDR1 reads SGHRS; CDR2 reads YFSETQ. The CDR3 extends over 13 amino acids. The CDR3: CASSRDDTGELFF. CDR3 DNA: TGCGCCAGCAGCAGGGACGACACCGGGGAGCTGTTTTTT.

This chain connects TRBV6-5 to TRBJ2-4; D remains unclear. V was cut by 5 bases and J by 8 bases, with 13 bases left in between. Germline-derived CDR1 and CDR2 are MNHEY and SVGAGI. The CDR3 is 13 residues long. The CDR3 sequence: CASSPTRVDIQYF. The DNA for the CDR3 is TGTGCCAGCAGTCCTACTCGGGTTGACATTCAGTACTTC.

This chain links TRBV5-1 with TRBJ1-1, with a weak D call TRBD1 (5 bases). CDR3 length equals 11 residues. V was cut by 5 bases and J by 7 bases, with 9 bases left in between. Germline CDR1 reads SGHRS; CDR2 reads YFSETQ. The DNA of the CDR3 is TGCGCCAGCAGGTCGGGGGATGAAGCTTTCTTT. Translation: CASRSGDEAFF.

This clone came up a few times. The DNA for the CDR3 is TGTGCCAGCAGCCAGCTAACGTCCGGGACCTCGGAGACCCAGTACTTC. This encodes CASSQLTSGTSETQYF. The chain employs TRBV7-2 and TRBJ2-5; D may correspond to TRBD1 or TRBD2 (5 bases each). The CDR3 covers 16 residues. Germline V gene lookup returns CDR1 SGHTA and CDR2 FQGNSA. Trimming took 5 bases from V and 5 from J, leaving 21 bases between them.

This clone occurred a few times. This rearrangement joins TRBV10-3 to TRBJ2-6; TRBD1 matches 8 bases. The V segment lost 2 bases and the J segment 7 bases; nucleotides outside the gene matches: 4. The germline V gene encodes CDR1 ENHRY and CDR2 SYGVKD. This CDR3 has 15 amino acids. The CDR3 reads CAISEGQGIANVLTF. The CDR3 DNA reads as TGTGCCATCAGTGAGGGACAGGGAATAGCCAACGTCCTGACTTTC.